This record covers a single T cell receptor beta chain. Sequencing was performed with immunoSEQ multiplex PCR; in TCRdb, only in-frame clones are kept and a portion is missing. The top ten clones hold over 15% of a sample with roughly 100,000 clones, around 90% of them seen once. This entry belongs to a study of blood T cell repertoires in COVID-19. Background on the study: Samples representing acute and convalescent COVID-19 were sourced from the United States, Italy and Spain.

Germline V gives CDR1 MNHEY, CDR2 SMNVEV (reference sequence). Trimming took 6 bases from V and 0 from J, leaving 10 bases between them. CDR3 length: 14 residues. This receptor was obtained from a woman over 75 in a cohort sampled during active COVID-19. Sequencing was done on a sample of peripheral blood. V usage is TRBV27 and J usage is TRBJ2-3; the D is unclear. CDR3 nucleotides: TGTGCCAGCAGACCTGTCGGTAGCACAGATACGCAGTATTTT. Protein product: CASRPVGSTDTQYF.